These 9 T cell receptor beta chains came from one sample sequenced in a study of blood T cell repertoires in COVID-19. This table comes from immunoSEQ multiplex PCR, and its TCRdb copy is limited to in-frame clones, with some not included. The table records about 74,000 clones, approximately 85% of them present only once. Source material: peripheral blood. The receptors derive from a man aged 50-59 years with acute or convalescent COVID-19.

The rearrangement joins TRBV11-2 to TRBJ1-1; D possibly corresponds to TRBD1 (5 bases). The CDR3 is 16 amino acids. Germline CDR1 is SGHAT and CDR2 is FQNNGV. Deletions cut 5 bases from V and 2 bases from J, with 18 bases between. Written as DNA, the CDR3 is TGTGCCAGCAGCCCCGAGAATTGGGACTTTAACACTGAAGCTTTCTTT. Its protein is CASSPENWDFNTEAFF.

The chain combines TRBV7-8 with TRBJ2-1; TRBD1 is a possible D gene (5 bases). The germline CDR1 and CDR2 sequences are SGHVS and FQNEAQ. The V end lost 0 bases, the J end lost 2 bases, and 11 bases lay between the germline ends. The CDR3 extends over 16 amino acids. CDR3 DNA: TGTGCCAGCAGCTTAGCGGCAGGGAAAACCTACAATGAGCAGTTCTTC. It yields the protein CASSLAAGKTYNEQFF.

This chain links TRBV27 with TRBJ1-5; 8 bases are shared with TRBD1. The CDR3 is 16 amino acids. J lost 2 bases, V lost 5 bases, and 8 bases had no gene match. The V gene's germline CDR1 is MNHEY and CDR2 SMNVEV (reference sequence). The CDR3 spells CASSKSPTGGNQPQHF. DNA of the CDR3: TGTGCCAGCAGTAAAAGCCCGACAGGGGGCAATCAGCCCCAGCATTTT.

The rearrangement uses TRBV10-3 and TRBJ1-1; weak D call: TRBD1 (6 bases). The CDR3 consists of 17 residues. The germline CDR1 and CDR2 sequences are ENHRY and SYGVKD. The V gene lost 0 bases and the J gene lost 0 bases, with 14 bases spanning the gap. CDR3 nucleotides: TGTGCCATCAGTGAGTCGGGCAGGGGAGGGATGAACACTGAAGCTTTCTTT. It yields the protein CAISESGRGGMNTEAFF.

This sequence joins TRBV2 and TRBJ1-5; TRBD1 matches at 7 bases. Trimming took 8 bases from V and 4 from J; bases not matched to a gene: 5. Germline CDR1 reads SNHLY; CDR2 reads FYNNEI. The CDR3 totals 13 residues. CDR3: CASGQEPNQPQHF. The DNA for the CDR3 is TGTGCCAGCGGACAGGAACCTAATCAGCCCCAGCATTTT. The variable domain in full, with the rest retrieved from reference TRBV2 and TRBJ1-5, is EPEVTQTPSHQVTQMGQEVILRCVPISNHLYFYWYRQILGQKVEFLVSFYNNEISEKSEIFDDQFSVERPDGSNFTLKIRSTKLEDSAMYFCASGQEPNQPQHFGDGTRLSIL.

The chain couples TRBV3-1 (or the pseudogene TRBV3-2) to TRBJ2-7; D remains ambiguous. V was cut by 0 bases and J by 10 bases, with 10 bases left in between. This CDR3 is built from 12 residues. CDR1 is LGHDT and CDR2 is YNNKEL in the germline V gene (reference sequence). The CDR3 coding sequence is TGTGCCAGCAGCCAAGATCTGCGAGAACAGTACTTC. Translating gives CASSQDLREQYF.

The rearrangement joins TRBV6-5 to TRBJ1-3; maybe TRBD1 (6 bases). V was pared by 7 bases and J by 6 bases, with 19 bases between. The germline gives CDR1 MNHEY, CDR2 SVGAGI. CDR3 size: 15 residues. CDR3 amino acids: CASKTLTGSENTIYF. CDR3 in DNA: TGTGCCAGCAAAACACTAACAGGGTCCGAAAACACCATATATTTT.

The rearrangement joins TRBV12-3 or TRBV12-4 to TRBJ2-5; maybe TRBD1 (7 bases). Trimming cost V 6 bases and J 7 bases, with 15 bases left between them. This CDR3 is built from 13 residues. The CDR3 protein is CASRESGGGTQYF. Written as DNA, the CDR3 is TGTGCCAGCAGAGAATCAGGGGGAGGGACCCAGTACTTC.

This clone occurred once. The gene calls are TRBV15 and TRBJ2-7; perhaps TRBD1 as D (5 bases). Germline V gives CDR1 LNHNV, CDR2 YYDKDF (reference sequence). V gave up 0 bases and J gave up 3 bases, with 18 bases separating them. This CDR3 spans 17 amino acids. As DNA, the CDR3 is TGTGCCACCAGCAGAGATTTATGGGGCGGCCTGGTCTACGAGCAGTACTTC. As protein: CATSRDLWGGLVYEQYF.